One sample yielded the 32 T cell receptor beta chains listed below, sequenced in a study of vaccination and CD4 T cells after COVID-19. Sequencing of DNA taken from cultured CD4+ T cells relied on the Oncomine TCR Beta short-read assay. MiXCR was run by TCRdb on the PCR reads, yielding one entry per CDR3 protein. The sample contains more than 9,000 distinct CDR3 sequences, around a third of which appear only once. What these receptors recognize is not known. The treatment: approximately 11-day PBMC culture with coronavirus spike peptide pools or control peptides (ViraFEST assay). The source material was CD4+ T cells from blood, cultured in vitro. The receptors shown here come from a human donor who had recovered from COVID-19.

V is TRBV7-3 and J is TRBJ2-5; 8 bases map to TRBD2. CDR1 and CDR2 (germline): SGHTA, FQGTGA. The CDR3 loop spans 16 amino acids. J gave up 2 bases and V 5 bases, and 10 bases lay outside the gene matches. The CDR3 DNA reads TGTGCCAGCAGCCTCACCGGGGGCGGGGGGCAAGAGACCCAGTACTTC. Translation: CASSLTGGGGQETQYF.

The chain links TRBV28 to TRBJ2-7, with 8 bases lining up with TRBD2. Germline assignment: CDR1 MDHEN and CDR2 SYDVKM. This CDR3 comprises 16 residues. V lost 5 bases, J lost 5 bases, and 14 bases stayed unmatched. Written as DNA, the CDR3 is TGTGCCAGCAGTCCTGGGTGGCGGGGGGCGAAGGACGAGCAGTACTTC. It is translated as CASSPGWRGAKDEQYF.

The table lists this clonotype with a few counts. The chain employs TRBV20-1 and TRBJ2-7; the D gene is possibly TRBD2 (5 bases). The germline gives CDR1 DFQATT, CDR2 SNEGSKA (reference sequence). The length of the CDR3 is 12 residues. The ends were cut back, 6 bases at V and 0 bases at J, with 9 bases in the middle. The CDR3 reads CSARGLSYEQYF. CDR3 DNA sequence: TGCAGTGCCCGAGGACTCTCCTACGAGCAGTACTTC.

The chain recombines TRBV7-6 with TRBJ2-1; 8 positions agree with TRBD1. The J segment lost 9 bases and the V segment lost 2 bases, leaving 9 bases of the junction unmatched. The CDR3 covers 15 residues. Germline CDR1 reads SGHVS; CDR2 reads FNYEAQ. The CDR3 sequence: CASSLRPQGVGEQFF. The CDR3 DNA sequence: TGTGCCAGCAGCTTAAGACCACAGGGGGTAGGTGAGCAGTTCTTC.

The genes are TRBV7-9 and TRBJ1-2; 9 bases are shared with TRBD1. The V gene's germline CDR1 is SEHNR and CDR2 FQNEAQ (reference sequence). V shed 2 bases, J shed 6 bases, and the junction held 1 base outside the gene matches. The CDR3 length is 13 residues. The CDR3, as DNA: TGTGCCAGCAGCTTAAGGACAGGGGATGGCTACACCTTC. Encoded protein: CASSLRTGDGYTF.

This clonotype was found a few times. The CDR3, as DNA: TGTGCCAGCAGAGACCCGGGACGGAGCGAAAAACTGTTTTTT. It is translated as CASRDPGRSEKLFF. This chain uses TRBV6-2 or TRBV6-3 with TRBJ1-4, with D possibly matching TRBD1 (5 bases). Trimming left V 6 bases short and J 8 bases short, with 16 bases between. This CDR3 contains 14 residues. Looked up from germline, CDR1 is MNHEY and CDR2 is SVGEGT.

This clonotype was seen only a few times. The rearrangement joins TRBV7-2 to TRBJ1-6, with D possibly matching TRBD1 (5 bases). In germline, CDR1 is SGHTA, CDR2 FQGNSA. Trimming took 5 bases from V and 6 from J, leaving 14 bases between them. CDR3 size: 15 residues. CDR3 coding DNA: TGTGCCAGCAGCACCCGCCCCGGGACTAATTCACCCCTCCACTTT. Translation: CASSTRPGTNSPLHF.

V gene TRBV19 combines with J gene TRBJ1-2, with 7 bases fitting TRBD1. CDR1 is LNHDA, CDR2 SQIVND, per germline (reference sequence). This CDR3 contains 14 residues. Trimming removed 3 bases from V and 8 bases from J; junction bases left unmatched: 9. The CDR3 DNA sequence: TGTGCCAGTAGTATTAGCGGCAGGGGGGAAGGCTACACCTTC. This codes for CASSISGRGEGYTF.

This clonotype is labeled as medium-sized (0.01 to 0.1%). The genes are TRBV20-1 and TRBJ1-5, with 8 bases identical to TRBD1. CDR3 size: 14 residues. The V gene end was trimmed by 6 bases and the J gene end by 0 bases; junction bases not matched to a gene: 4. Germline assignment: CDR1 DFQATT and CDR2 SNEGSKA (reference sequence). CDR3 sequence: CSASGQGSNQPQHF. The CDR3 nucleotides are TGCAGTGCGTCTGGACAGGGTAGCAATCAGCCCCAGCATTTT.

This clonotype was seen a handful of times. This sequence joins TRBV6-1 and TRBJ1-1; 9 bases are shared with TRBD1. The V gene's germline CDR1 is MNHNS and CDR2 SASEGT. The CDR3 is made up of 15 amino acids. V shed 2 bases and J 5 bases; nucleotides not matched to a gene: 6. CDR3 sequence reads: CASSETGGAGTEAFF. The CDR3 DNA sequence: TGTGCCAGCAGTGAAACAGGGGGCGCGGGTACTGAAGCTTTCTTT.

The chain employs TRBV6-1 and TRBJ2-7; 14 nucleotides align to TRBD2. V gave up 6 bases and J gave up 0 bases; unmatched junction bases: 10. CDR3 length: 18 amino acids. Per germline, CDR1 MNHNS and CDR2 SASEGT. CDR3 sequence reads: CASSRAAGLAGVSYEQYF. The CDR3, as DNA: TGTGCCAGCAGCCGAGCTGCGGGACTAGCGGGAGTCTCCTACGAGCAGTACTTC.

This clonotype is categorized as large (0.1 to 1%). The rearrangement links TRBV28 to TRBJ2-2; D not resolved. Trimming took off 5 bases at V and 8 bases at J, with 18 bases between the two ends. This CDR3 has 15 amino acids. Germline V gene lookup returns CDR1 MDHEN and CDR2 SYDVKM. CDR3 amino acids: CASSRATSDEGELFF. The CDR3 DNA reads TGTGCCAGCAGTCGCGCTACCTCAGACGAGGGGGAGCTGTTTTTT.

This sequence joins TRBV12-3 or TRBV12-4 and TRBJ1-1; D call uncertain. The CDR3 is 14 amino acids. The germline V and J ends were trimmed by 5 bases and 9 bases, with 19 bases remaining between them. CDR3 in amino acids: CASSPATGIVKAFF. In DNA, the CDR3 is TGTGCCAGCAGTCCGGCGACGGGGATAGTTAAAGCTTTCTTT.

This chain joins TRBV20-1 and TRBJ1-2; tentative D call: TRBD1 (6 bases). Germline V CDR1 and CDR2: DFQATT, SNEGSKA (reference sequence). Trimming took off 3 bases at V and 4 bases at J, with 9 bases between the two ends. The CDR3 is 12 residues long. The CDR3, as DNA: TGCAGTGCTAGTGGGGGGCCCTATGGCTACACCTTC. Protein sequence: CSASGGPYGYTF.

This clonotype showed up just a few times. This chain uses TRBV6-1 with TRBJ2-2; D is possibly TRBD1 (6 bases). The CDR3 covers 15 residues. Germline V gene data show CDR1 as MNHNS and CDR2 as SASEGT. V shed 6 bases and J shed 0 bases, with 11 bases lying between them. The CDR3 nucleotides read TGTGCCAGCAGCCGACAGGCATCGAACACCGGGGAGCTGTTTTTT. Residues: CASSRQASNTGELFF.

This clonotype has just a few counts. The gene calls are TRBV6-1 and TRBJ2-7; 8 nucleotides align to TRBD2. The V gene's germline CDR1 is MNHNS and CDR2 SASEGT. The CDR3 covers 17 residues. V shed 6 bases, J shed 0 bases, and the junction held 13 bases outside the gene matches. CDR3 sequence reads: CASRRASGLRSSYEQYF. The CDR3 bases are TGTGCCAGCAGACGTGCTAGCGGGCTAAGGAGCTCCTACGAGCAGTACTTC.

This chain connects TRBV20-1 to TRBJ2-7; D remains ambiguous. In germline, CDR1 is DFQATT, CDR2 SNEGSKA (reference sequence). The germline V and J ends were trimmed by 1 base and 4 bases, with 5 bases remaining between them. The CDR3 covers 11 residues. CDR3 loop: CSARVTYEQYF. The CDR3 DNA reads TGCAGTGCTAGAGTTACTTACGAGCAGTACTTC.

The chain joins TRBV2 to TRBJ2-3; D might be TRBD2 (6 bases). The germline V and J ends were trimmed by 5 bases and 0 bases, with 9 bases remaining between them. The CDR3 covers 14 residues. The germline CDR1 and CDR2 sequences are SNHLY and FYNNEI. The CDR3 bases are TGTGCCAGCAGTAGACTAGTGAGCACAGATACGCAGTATTTT. Protein product: CASSRLVSTDTQYF.

V is TRBV7-2 and J is TRBJ1-1; D is perhaps TRBD1 (5 bases). CDR3 size: 15 residues. V lost 5 bases and J 7 bases, leaving 20 bases between the germline ends. Germline V lookup: CDR1 SGHTA, CDR2 FQGNSA. The CDR3 DNA reads TGTGCCAGCAGCGAGGACACGACGAACACCGGTGAAGCTTTCTTT. Its translation is CASSEDTTNTGEAFF.

This chain connects TRBV5-1 to TRBJ2-7; D uncertain. V lost 0 bases and J 4 bases, leaving 11 bases between the germline ends. Germline V gene sequence: CDR1 SGHRS, CDR2 YFSETQ. This CDR3 has 14 amino acids. The CDR3 DNA sequence: TGCGCCAGCAGCTTGGCCGTGTCTGGTTACGAGCAGTACTTC. Translated, it gives CASSLAVSGYEQYF.

This clonotype is classed as medium-sized. The chain uses TRBV11-3 and TRBJ2-5; TRBD2 matches 11 bases. The germline V gene has CDR1 SGHNT and CDR2 YENEEA. V lost 1 base to trimming and J lost 7 bases; unmatched junction nucleotides: 2. This CDR3 has 14 residues. CDR3 nucleotides: TGTGCCAGCAGCTTAGTTCTAGCGGGAGGGACCCAGTACTTC. It encodes CASSLVLAGGTQYF.

This rearrangement joins TRBV19 to TRBJ1-1; D unresolved. Trimming stripped 8 bases from V and 12 bases from J, with 13 bases between. Germline CDR1 reads LNHDA; CDR2 reads SQIVND (reference sequence). The CDR3 spans 10 residues. The CDR3 protein is CASGLAGTFF. CDR3 sequence (DNA): TGTGCCAGTGGGTTGGCAGGAACTTTCTTT.

This clonotype came up a few times. J is TRBJ1-5 and V is TRBV5-6, with 7 positions matching TRBD1. Trimming at V came to 3 bases and at J to 6 bases, leaving 6 bases not matched to a gene. CDR1 is SGHDT and CDR2 is YYEEEE in the germline V gene. The CDR3 contains 14 residues. The CDR3 nucleotides read TGTGCCAGCAGCTCGACAGGGACCGCTCAGCCCCAGCATTTT. Amino acids: CASSSTGTAQPQHF.

For this clonotype: A read error may be the cause here, since a much bigger clone is one base away. The V call is TRBV20-1, the J call TRBJ1-6; D remains ambiguous. Germline V gives CDR1 DFQATT, CDR2 SNEGSKA (reference sequence). Trimming removed 5 bases from V and 8 bases from J, with 13 bases in between. This CDR3 is built from 13 residues. CDR3 region: CSASGRGDSPLHF. Here the CDR3 DNA reads TGCAGTGCTTCCGGGCGGGGAGATTCACCCCTCCACTTT.

The J gene is TRBJ2-7, the V gene TRBV6-5; 10 bases are shared with TRBD1. The CDR3 consists of 16 residues. The J segment lost 4 bases and the V segment lost 2 bases, leaving 8 bases of the junction unmatched. Germline assignment: CDR1 MNHEY and CDR2 SVGAGI. The CDR3 region is CASSYGPDRGLYEQYF. The CDR3 DNA reads TGTGCCAGCAGTTACGGACCCGACAGGGGGCTTTACGAGCAGTACTTC.

By frequency in the sample, this clonotype is medium-sized. CDR3 in amino acids: CSASPPAGSGNNYGYTF. The CDR3 nucleotides are TGCAGTGCTAGTCCCCCGGCAGGGTCGGGCAATAACTATGGCTACACCTTC. The chain uses TRBV20-1 and TRBJ1-2, with TRBD1 as a possible D gene (5 bases). From germline, CDR1 is DFQATT and CDR2 SNEGSKA (reference sequence). V was trimmed by 3 bases and J by 1 base, leaving 21 bases between them. This CDR3 region has 17 residues.

In its sample, this clonotype was seen a few times. The V gene is TRBV5-6, the J gene TRBJ1-1, with 7 bases lining up with TRBD1. After removal of 3 bases from V and 0 bases from J, the junction contained 5 bases not matched to a gene. CDR3 length: 15 residues. In germline, CDR1 is SGHDT, CDR2 YYEEEE. The CDR3 protein is CASSSGGQLNTEAFF. CDR3 nucleotides: TGTGCCAGCAGCTCGGGGGGACAGTTGAACACTGAAGCTTTCTTT. Full variable domain (missing parts from reference TRBV5-6 and TRBJ1-1): DAGVTQSPTHLIKTRGQQVTLRCSPKSGHDTVSWYQQALGQGPQFIFQYYEEEERQRGNFPDRFSGHQFPNYSSELNVNALLLGDSALYLCASSSGGQLNTEAFFGQGTRLTVV.

The V gene is TRBV6-5, the J gene TRBJ2-7; D not resolved. The CDR3 runs to 13 residues. The germline CDR1 and CDR2 sequences are MNHEY and SVGAGI. Trimming removed 2 bases at V and 0 bases at J, with 5 bases between. CDR3 protein: CASSYISSYEQYF. CDR3 nucleotide sequence: TGTGCCAGCAGTTACATCAGCTCCTACGAGCAGTACTTC.

The V call is TRBV18, the J call TRBJ2-1; D not certain. V was shortened by 6 bases and J by 3 bases, with 3 bases between the two germline ends. The length of the CDR3 is 11 residues. CDR1 KGHSH and CDR2 LQKENI come from the germline V gene. CDR3 residues: CASSIYNEQFF. The CDR3 nucleotides are TGTGCCAGCTCTATCTACAATGAGCAGTTCTTC.

This clonotype occurred a few times. The rearrangement joins TRBV5-1 to TRBJ2-5; D is ambiguous. The CDR3 spans 13 residues. From germline, CDR1 is SGHRS and CDR2 YFSETQ. Trimming took off 0 bases at V and 4 bases at J, with 7 bases between the two ends. Here the CDR3 DNA reads TGCGCCAGCAGCTTGGCTGGGCGAGAGACCCAGTACTTC. Translated, it gives CASSLAGRETQYF.

This clonotype was observed a handful of times. The rearrangement links TRBV7-9 to TRBJ1-1; D is unclear. V was shortened by 5 bases and J by 5 bases, with 6 bases between the two germline ends. This CDR3 contains 11 residues. Germline assignment: CDR1 SEHNR and CDR2 FQNEAQ (reference sequence). CDR3 region: CASSLITEAFF. The CDR3 region has the DNA TGTGCCAGCAGCCTCATAACTGAAGCTTTCTTT.

This clonotype turned up a few times. The V gene is TRBV2, the J gene TRBJ2-1; possibly TRBD1 or TRBD2 for D (5 bases each). The CDR3 extends over 14 amino acids. Per germline, CDR1 SNHLY and CDR2 FYNNEI. V lost 7 bases and J 8 bases, leaving 18 bases between the germline ends. Written as DNA, the CDR3 is TGTGCCAGCATCGAGGGTAGCAGGGTCCATGAGCAGTTCTTC. Its translation is CASIEGSRVHEQFF. Full variable domain (remainder filled in from reference TRBV2 and TRBJ2-1): EPEVTQTPSHQVTQMGQEVILRCVPISNHLYFYWYRQILGQKVEFLVSFYNNEISEKSEIFDDQFSVERPDGSNFTLKIRSTKLEDSAMYFCASIEGSRVHEQFFGPGTRLTVL.